This T cell receptor (beta chain) appears in the sequencing data of a study of blood T cell repertoires in COVID-19. Profiled with immunoSEQ multiplex PCR; TCRdb holds only in-frame clones, not every one. The profile shows over 110,000 clones, about 76% of them singletons. Germline values: CDR1 WSHSY, CDR2 SAAADI. This CDR3 is built from 16 residues. The ends were cut back, 0 bases at V and 7 bases at J, with 13 bases in the middle. The specimen sequenced was peripheral blood. This receptor was identified in a man at least 80 years old with acute or convalescent COVID-19. The chain is built from TRBV10-2 and TRBJ1-6; no reliable D call. CDR3 DNA sequence: TGCGCCAGCAGTGAGTCTGCGACAAGGTCGAATTCACCCCTCCACTTT. As protein: CASSESATRSNSPLHF.